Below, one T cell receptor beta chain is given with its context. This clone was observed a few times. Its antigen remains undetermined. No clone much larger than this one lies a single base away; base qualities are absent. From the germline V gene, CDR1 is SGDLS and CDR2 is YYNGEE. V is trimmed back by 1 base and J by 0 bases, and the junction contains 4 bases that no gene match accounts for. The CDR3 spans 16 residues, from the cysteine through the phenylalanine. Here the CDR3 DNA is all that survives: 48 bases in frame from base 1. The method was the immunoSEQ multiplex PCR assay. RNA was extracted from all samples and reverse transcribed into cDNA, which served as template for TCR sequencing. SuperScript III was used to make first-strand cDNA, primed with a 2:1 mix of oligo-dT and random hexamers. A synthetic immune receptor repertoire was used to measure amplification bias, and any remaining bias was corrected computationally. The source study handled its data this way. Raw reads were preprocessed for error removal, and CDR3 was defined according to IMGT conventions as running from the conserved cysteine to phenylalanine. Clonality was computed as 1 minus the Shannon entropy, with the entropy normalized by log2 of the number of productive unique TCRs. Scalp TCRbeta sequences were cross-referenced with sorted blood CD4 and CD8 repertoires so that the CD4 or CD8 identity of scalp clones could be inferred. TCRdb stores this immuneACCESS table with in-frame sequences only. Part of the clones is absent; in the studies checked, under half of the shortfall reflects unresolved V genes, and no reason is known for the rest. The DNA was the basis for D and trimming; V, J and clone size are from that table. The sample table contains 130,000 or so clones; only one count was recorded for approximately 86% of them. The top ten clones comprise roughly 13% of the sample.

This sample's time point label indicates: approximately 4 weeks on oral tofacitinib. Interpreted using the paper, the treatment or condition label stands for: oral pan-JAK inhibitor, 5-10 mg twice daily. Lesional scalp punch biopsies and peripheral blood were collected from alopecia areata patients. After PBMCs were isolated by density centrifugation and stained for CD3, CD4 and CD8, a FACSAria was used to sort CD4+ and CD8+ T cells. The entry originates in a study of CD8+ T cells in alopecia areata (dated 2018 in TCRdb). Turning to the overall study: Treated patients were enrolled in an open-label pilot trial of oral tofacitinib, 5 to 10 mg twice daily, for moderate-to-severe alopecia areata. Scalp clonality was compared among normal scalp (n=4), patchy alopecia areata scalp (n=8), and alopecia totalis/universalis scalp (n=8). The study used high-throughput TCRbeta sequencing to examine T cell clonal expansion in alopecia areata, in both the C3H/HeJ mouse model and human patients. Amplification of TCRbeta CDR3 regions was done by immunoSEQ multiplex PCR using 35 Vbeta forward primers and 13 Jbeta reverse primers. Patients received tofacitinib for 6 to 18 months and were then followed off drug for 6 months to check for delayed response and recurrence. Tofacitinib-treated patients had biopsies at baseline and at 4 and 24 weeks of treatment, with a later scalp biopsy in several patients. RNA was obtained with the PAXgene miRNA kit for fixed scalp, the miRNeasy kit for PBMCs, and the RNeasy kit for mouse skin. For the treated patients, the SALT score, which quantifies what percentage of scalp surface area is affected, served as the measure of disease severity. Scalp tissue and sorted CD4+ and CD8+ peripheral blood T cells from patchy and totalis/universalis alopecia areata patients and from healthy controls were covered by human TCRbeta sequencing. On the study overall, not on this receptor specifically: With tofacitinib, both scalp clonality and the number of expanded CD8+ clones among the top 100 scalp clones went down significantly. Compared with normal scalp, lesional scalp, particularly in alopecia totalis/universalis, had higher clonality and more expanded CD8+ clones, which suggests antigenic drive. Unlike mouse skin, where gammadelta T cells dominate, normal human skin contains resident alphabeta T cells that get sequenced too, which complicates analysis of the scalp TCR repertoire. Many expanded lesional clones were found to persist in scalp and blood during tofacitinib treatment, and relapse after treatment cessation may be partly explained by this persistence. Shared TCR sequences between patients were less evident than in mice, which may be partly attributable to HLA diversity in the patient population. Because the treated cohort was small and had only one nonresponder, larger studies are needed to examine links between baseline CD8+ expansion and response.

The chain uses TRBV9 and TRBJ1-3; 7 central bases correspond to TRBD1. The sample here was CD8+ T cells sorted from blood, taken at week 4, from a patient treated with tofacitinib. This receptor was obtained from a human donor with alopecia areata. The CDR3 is CASSVNRGTSGNTIYF. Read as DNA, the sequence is TGTGCCAGCAGCGTAAACAGGGGCACCTCTGGAAACACCATATATTTT.